The 19 T cell receptor beta chains below all came from one sample that was sequenced in a study of regulatory T cells in long-lasting Graves disease. CDR3 regions were amplified by Arm-PCR using iRepertoire HTBI primers to build TCR beta libraries. TCRdb analysed the multiplex PCR reads with MiXCR anew, one entry per CDR3 protein. The repertoire has 400,000 to 650,000 distinct CDR3 sequences, 15% to 20% of them found once; the top ten carry around 25%. Indicated time point: newly diagnosed GD, antithyroid drugs for less than 3 months. After RNA was extracted from PBMCs, the TCR library was made from it. The same sample was also studied in work on T cells in Graves' hyperthyroidism and ophthalmopathy.

The starting material was peripheral blood mononuclear cells (PBMCs), obtained at new diagnosis, from a patient treated with antithyroid drugs. These receptors all come from a woman aged 35-60 years with Graves disease.

In regard to this clonotype: Since a much larger clone is just one base distant, this may be a read error. The chain couples TRBV11-3 to TRBJ1-6; D is possibly TRBD1 (5 bases). V was clipped by 5 bases and J by 8 bases, with 13 bases between them. This CDR3 has 14 residues. The germline V gene has CDR1 SGHNT and CDR2 YENEEA. CDR3 residues: CASSNRGEYSPLHF. The CDR3 DNA reads TGTGCCAGCAGCAACCGGGGCGAGTATTCACCCCTCCACTTT.

This clonotype was observed a few times. The rearrangement joins TRBV30 to TRBJ2-7, with D perhaps TRBD2 (5 bases). The CDR3 extends over 11 amino acids. V was shortened by 4 bases and J by 3 bases, with 7 bases between the two germline ends. Per the germline V gene, CDR1 is GTSNPN and CDR2 is SVGIG (reference sequence). This chain's CDR3 is CAWTTSYEQYF. The CDR3 nucleotides are TGTGCCTGGACTACTAGCTACGAGCAGTACTTC.

This clonotype was picked up many times. The V call is TRBV10-1, the J call TRBJ2-3, with TRBD2 as a possible D gene (5 bases). The CDR3 spans 14 residues. From germline, CDR1 is WNHNN and CDR2 SYGVQD (reference sequence). Trimming took off 4 bases at V and 4 bases at J, with 12 bases between the two ends. For the CDR3, the DNA is TGCGCCAGCAGTGCCGAGGGTATTGCAGATACGCAGTATTTT. Its protein product is CASSAEGIADTQYF.

As for this clonotype: A read error is likely here: a far larger clone is one base away. The chain employs TRBV13 and TRBJ1-1; D is unclear. Looked up from germline, CDR1 is PRHDT and CDR2 is FYEKMQ (reference sequence). The length of the CDR3 is 13 residues. The CDR3 spells CASSLQGNTKAFF. The CDR3 region has the DNA TGTGCCAGCAGCTTACAAGGGAACACTAAAGCTTTCTTT.

This clonotype was counted ten times or more. The chain carries TRBV12-3 or TRBV12-4 and TRBJ1-4; D not certain. This CDR3 region has 15 residues. The ends were cut back, 4 bases at V and 0 bases at J, with 9 bases in the middle. The CDR3 coding sequence is TGTGCCAGCAGTTCGATCCCTGCAACTAATGAAAAACTGTTTTTT. It specifies CASSSIPATNEKLFF.

This clonotype was found many times. The chain carries TRBV2 and TRBJ2-7; 7 bases match TRBD1. The trim removed 4 bases at V and 3 bases at J, leaving 6 bases unmatched. The V gene's germline CDR1 is SNHLY and CDR2 FYNNEI. This CDR3 region has 14 residues. CDR3 loop: CASSVRDSDYEQYF. CDR3 nucleotide sequence: TGTGCCAGCAGTGTAAGGGACAGTGACTACGAGCAGTACTTC.

The rearrangement uses TRBV20-1 and TRBJ1-4; unclear D gene. Germline-derived CDR1 and CDR2 are DFQATT and SNEGSKA (reference sequence). The CDR3 length is 13 residues. V shed 6 bases and J shed 8 bases, with 16 bases lying between them. CDR3 protein: CSARQVVAEKLFF. DNA of the CDR3: TGCAGTGCAAGACAAGTCGTAGCAGAAAAACTGTTTTTT.

V usage is TRBV5-4 and J usage is TRBJ2-1; D not resolved. Looked up from germline, CDR1 is SGHNT and CDR2 is YYREEE (reference sequence). V was cut by 1 base and J by 7 bases, with 6 bases left in between. The CDR3 loop spans 12 amino acids. CDR3 loop: CASSLYANEQFF. CDR3 DNA: TGTGCCAGCAGCTTGTATGCTAATGAGCAGTTCTTC.

The V gene is TRBV19, the J gene TRBJ2-1; the match to TRBD2 covers 12 bases. From germline, CDR1 is LNHDA and CDR2 SQIVND (reference sequence). There are 16 residues in the CDR3. The ends lost 0 bases at V and 3 bases at J; junction bases unmatched: 0. CDR3 sequence reads: CASSIEGLAGYNEQFF. The CDR3 DNA sequence: TGTGCCAGTAGTATAGAGGGACTAGCGGGCTACAATGAGCAGTTCTTC.

The gene calls are TRBV6-1 and TRBJ1-5; 7 nucleotides line up with TRBD1. The CDR3 has 14 residues. The germline CDR1 and CDR2 sequences are MNHNS and SASEGT. V lost 6 bases to trimming and J lost 5 bases; unmatched junction nucleotides: 7. CDR3 nucleotides: TGTGCCAGCAGCTTACAGGGGATCGATCAGCCCCAGCATTTT. Residues: CASSLQGIDQPQHF.

This clonotype was seen ten or more times. The rearrangement links TRBV20-1 to TRBJ2-3; D gene uncertain. The CDR3 loop spans 13 amino acids. V was shortened by 3 bases and J by 1 base, with 8 bases between the two germline ends. Germline-derived CDR1 and CDR2 are DFQATT and SNEGSKA (reference sequence). CDR3 sequence: CSASMQGTDTQYF. In nucleotides, the CDR3 is TGCAGTGCTAGCATGCAGGGCACAGATACGCAGTATTTT.

This clonotype was seen repeatedly, ten times or more. This chain uses TRBV20-1 with TRBJ1-1; D is ambiguous. V was cut by 5 bases and J by 1 base, with 11 bases left in between. CDR3 length equals 13 residues. The V gene's germline CDR1 is DFQATT and CDR2 SNEGSKA (reference sequence). The CDR3 loop reads CSAPHPGNTEAFF. DNA of the CDR3: TGCAGTGCTCCCCACCCGGGGAACACTGAAGCTTTCTTT.

This clonotype occurred a few times. V gene TRBV5-5 combines with J gene TRBJ2-3; 9 bases line up with TRBD2. V lost 2 bases, J lost 10 bases, and 11 bases stayed unmatched. Germline CDR1 and CDR2: SGHKS and YYEKEE (reference sequence). CDR3 size: 15 residues. The CDR3 DNA sequence: TGTGCCAGCAGCTTCAGCAGCGGGGGGACCCGGGCGCAGTATTTT. This gives the protein CASSFSSGGTRAQYF.

DNA of the CDR3: TGTGCCACCACGCACCGGGACAGCTCCTACAATGAGCAGTTCTTC. It specifies CATTHRDSSYNEQFF. The V call is TRBV6-1, the J call TRBJ2-1, with 7 bases matching TRBD1. The CDR3 extends over 15 amino acids. The ends lost 10 bases at V and 0 bases at J; junction bases unmatched: 9. CDR1 is MNHNS, CDR2 SASEGT, per germline.

There are many counts of this clonotype. The CDR3 region is CASSEVAQLTYEQYF. As DNA, the CDR3 is TGTGCCAGCAGTGAAGTGGCACAGTTAACCTACGAGCAGTACTTC. The chain is built from TRBV2 and TRBJ2-7; no clear D. Trimming took off 1 base at V and 2 bases at J, with 12 bases between the two ends. The germline gives CDR1 SNHLY, CDR2 FYNNEI. This CDR3 is 15 amino acids long.

V gene TRBV6-5 combines with J gene TRBJ2-1; TRBD2 matches at 10 bases. CDR1 and CDR2 from the germline V gene are MNHEY and SVGAGI. This CDR3 comprises 17 residues. J gave up 3 bases and V 2 bases, and 7 bases lay outside the gene matches. This CDR3 reads CASSYSLAGGVYNEQFF. CDR3 DNA sequence: TGTGCCAGCAGTTACAGTTTAGCGGGGGGTGTCTACAATGAGCAGTTCTTC.

This clonotype has a handful of counts. J is TRBJ2-5 and V is TRBV3-1, with D perhaps TRBD2 (7 bases). Germline CDR1 LGHDT, CDR2 YNNKEL (reference sequence). V was clipped by 0 bases and J by 9 bases, with 26 bases between them. CDR3 length: 18 amino acids. The CDR3 DNA follows: TGTGCCAGCAGCCAAGACCCACCATTGACCGGGACTACAGGGTCCCAGTACTTC. This codes for CASSQDPPLTGTTGSQYF.

This chain links TRBV10-3 with TRBJ1-2; D call uncertain. V lost 4 bases and J 6 bases, leaving 9 bases between the germline ends. Germline V gene lookup returns CDR1 ENHRY and CDR2 SYGVKD. This CDR3 has 12 amino acids. In DNA form, the CDR3 reads TGTGCCATCAGTGGGATAGGGAATGGCTACACCTTC. Translation gives CAISGIGNGYTF.

In its sample, this clonotype was seen many times. V usage is TRBV2 and J usage is TRBJ2-1; D uncertain. The CDR3 loop spans 14 amino acids. CDR1 and CDR2 from the germline V gene are SNHLY and FYNNEI. CDR3 in amino acids: CATFEDTTYNEQFF. The DNA of the CDR3 is TGTGCAACGTTCGAAGATACCACATACAATGAGCAGTTCTTC.